These 24 T cell receptor beta chains originate from one sample sequenced in a study of blood T cells in healthy people across ages. Using a J-beta primer mix together with a sample-barcoded 5' primer, a second PCR was run for 7 to 11 cycles. One entry per CDR3 protein, called by TCRdb with MiXCR from the 5' RACE reads. The table shows roughly 700,000 distinct CDR3 sequences, with 25% occurring only once. A further study also used this sample, focusing on T cells of mothers and their children.

Sequencing was performed on blood. These TCRs come from a boy aged 5-17 years in good health.

The DNA for the CDR3 is TGTGCCAGCAGCCCAGCCCTCCTCGAGCAGTACTTC. Amino acid sequence: CASSPALLEQYF. The chain links TRBV6-6 to TRBJ2-7; no clear D gene. Germline V gives CDR1 MNHNY, CDR2 SVGAGI (reference sequence). This CDR3 contains 12 residues. V was trimmed by 6 bases and J by 6 bases, leaving 12 bases between them.

The chain joins TRBV7-9 to TRBJ2-3; 9 bases agree with TRBD2. J lost 3 bases, V lost 6 bases, and 10 bases had no gene match. The CDR3 spans 16 residues. In germline, CDR1 is SEHNR, CDR2 FQNEAQ (reference sequence). CDR3 DNA: TGTGCCAGCAGTAGACGACTAGCGGAGACGACAGATACGCAGTATTTT. Residues: CASSRRLAETTDTQYF.

The chain couples TRBV12-3 or TRBV12-4 to TRBJ2-7; possible D gene TRBD1, 5 bases. The CDR3 covers 13 residues. V was clipped by 3 bases and J by 6 bases, with 12 bases between them. The CDR3 DNA follows: TGTGCCAGCAGTTTCAGGGTAAGCTCCGAGCAGTACTTC. Encoded protein: CASSFRVSSEQYF.

This rearrangement joins TRBV7-2 to TRBJ1-2; TRBD1 is a possible D gene (5 bases). V was trimmed by 2 bases and J by 4 bases, leaving 8 bases between them. The CDR3 runs to 13 residues. Per the germline V gene, CDR1 is SGHTA and CDR2 is FQGNSA. As DNA, the CDR3 is TGTGCCAGCAGCTTAAGGGGAGTCTATGGCTACACCTTC. Translation: CASSLRGVYGYTF.

The rearrangement links TRBV7-8 to TRBJ2-5, with TRBD2 matching over 7 bases. Germline V lookup: CDR1 SGHVS, CDR2 FQNEAQ. The V gene end was trimmed by 3 bases and the J gene end by 2 bases; junction bases not matched to a gene: 9. This CDR3 is 16 amino acids long. The CDR3 region has the DNA TGTGCCAGCAGCTTCCCTAGAGCGGGGCCGCAAGAGACCCAGTACTTC. Translating gives CASSFPRAGPQETQYF.

The chain joins TRBV24-1 to TRBJ2-5; the match to TRBD2 covers 15 bases. The V gene end was trimmed by 3 bases and the J gene end by 5 bases; junction bases not matched to a gene: 9. Germline V lookup: CDR1 KGHDR, CDR2 SFDVKD. The CDR3 has 18 amino acids. The CDR3 protein is CATSDPRTSGGGRETQYF. The CDR3 nucleotides read TGTGCCACCAGTGATCCAAGGACTAGCGGGGGGGGCCGCGAGACCCAGTACTTC.

This clonotype came up a few times. This sequence joins TRBV11-2 and TRBJ2-5; 11 bases agree with TRBD2. Germline values: CDR1 SGHAT, CDR2 FQNNGV. V gave up 0 bases and J gave up 2 bases; unmatched junction bases: 11. The length of the CDR3 is 19 residues. CDR3 amino acids: CASSLEGLAGGRIQETQYF. Written as DNA, the CDR3 is TGTGCCAGCAGCTTAGAAGGTCTAGCGGGGGGCCGAATTCAAGAGACCCAGTACTTC.

V usage is TRBV7-2 and J usage is TRBJ2-1; 7 bases match TRBD2. The germline gives CDR1 SGHTA, CDR2 FQGNSA. V was pared by 2 bases and J by 0 bases, with 1 base of the junction left unmatched. CDR3 size: 15 residues. This chain's CDR3 is CASSLTSVSYNEQFF. CDR3 DNA sequence: TGTGCCAGCAGCTTAACTAGCGTCTCCTACAATGAGCAGTTCTTC.

This clonotype was seen a handful of times. The junction departs from the called germline gene at one end, perhaps through a read error. The chain joins TRBV29-1 to TRBJ2-7; possibly TRBD1 or TRBD2 for D (5 bases each). CDR1 SQVTM and CDR2 ANQGSEA come from the germline V gene. The CDR3 length is 13 residues. Here the CDR3 reads CSVEADGTYEQCF. CDR3 DNA sequence: TGCAGCGTTGAAGCGGACGGGACCTACGAGCAGTGCTTC.

The CDR3 sequence is CASSLGGTHQETQYF. The CDR3 nucleotides read TGTGCCAGCAGCTTAGGGGGTACCCACCAAGAGACCCAGTACTTC. This chain joins TRBV5-6 and TRBJ2-5; a weak D match, TRBD1 (6 bases). The CDR3 covers 15 residues. Germline-derived CDR1 and CDR2 are SGHDT and YYEEEE. Trimming left V 2 bases short and J 0 bases short, with 11 bases between. Full variable domain (outside the CDR3, taken from reference TRBV5-6 and TRBJ2-5): DAGVTQSPTHLIKTRGQQVTLRCSPKSGHDTVSWYQQALGQGPQFIFQYYEEEERQRGNFPDRFSGHQFPNYSSELNVNALLLGDSALYLCASSLGGTHQETQYFGPGTRLLVL.

The rearrangement joins TRBV3-1 to TRBJ2-5; tentative D call: TRBD2 (6 bases). The J call may be wrong; the DNA end is better matched by TRBJ2-1. CDR3 size: 16 residues. The V gene's germline CDR1 is LGHDT and CDR2 YNNKEL (reference sequence). The CDR3 bases are TGTGCCAGCAGCCAAGATGTCTGGACTACATACAATGAGCAGTTCTTC. Its translation: CASSQDVWTTYNEQFF.

A few counts support this clonotype. The chain combines TRBV29-1 with TRBJ1-4; D not resolved. The CDR3 is made up of 10 amino acids. The germline V gene encodes CDR1 SQVTM and CDR2 ANQGSEA. The germline V and J ends were trimmed by 6 bases and 7 bases, with 6 bases remaining between them. Written as DNA, the CDR3 is TGCAGCGTCCGTCTTGAAAAACTGTTTTTT. Translation gives CSVRLEKLFF.

This clonotype occurred a few times. The DNA for the CDR3 is TGTGCCAGCAGCTTAGTATACGGGACAGATGAAAAACTGTTTTTT. Translating gives CASSLVYGTDEKLFF. V is TRBV7-9 and J is TRBJ1-4, with TRBD1 identical over 7 bases. With V trimmed by 1 base and J by 6 bases, 5 bases remained unmatched. The CDR3 spans 15 residues. In germline, CDR1 is SEHNR, CDR2 FQNEAQ (reference sequence).

This clonotype was found many times. This chain's CDR3 is CASSPLGQQYGYTF. The CDR3 DNA is TGTGCCAGCAGTCCATTGGGACAGCAGTATGGCTACACCTTC. The V and J genes are TRBV27 and TRBJ1-2; TRBD1 agrees at 7 bases. This CDR3 contains 14 residues. Germline trimming cut 5 bases from V and 5 bases from J; bases unmatched to any gene: 8. The germline V gene encodes CDR1 MNHEY and CDR2 SMNVEV (reference sequence).

This chain links TRBV20-1 with TRBJ1-3, with TRBD1 matching 7 bases. Germline CDR1 reads DFQATT; CDR2 reads SNEGSKA (reference sequence). The CDR3 is made up of 14 amino acids. Losses at the gene ends were 0 bases for V and 7 bases for J; bases not matched to a gene: 6. In DNA, the CDR3 is TGCAGTGCTAGAGAGGGGACAGTTGGGAACACCATATATTTT. Amino acid sequence: CSAREGTVGNTIYF.

The table lists this clonotype with a few counts. CDR3 protein: CASSWEGGRSDTQYF. Written as DNA, the CDR3 is TGTGCCAGCAGCTGGGAGGGGGGGCGATCAGATACGCAGTATTTT. The chain joins TRBV11-2 to TRBJ2-3, with D possibly matching TRBD2 (7 bases). This CDR3 contains 15 residues. Germline assignment: CDR1 SGHAT and CDR2 FQNNGV. The V gene lost 4 bases and the J gene lost 4 bases, with 15 bases spanning the gap.

The chain has TRBV5-1 and TRBJ1-2, with D perhaps matching TRBD1 (5 bases). This CDR3 contains 14 residues. CDR1 is SGHRS and CDR2 is YFSETQ in the germline V gene. The V end lost 4 bases, the J end lost 2 bases, and 12 bases lay between the germline ends. In DNA, the CDR3 is TGCGCCAGCAGCCGAAGGGGAAACAACTATGGCTACACCTTC. As protein: CASSRRGNNYGYTF.

The V call is TRBV13, the J call TRBJ1-5, with D uncertain. This CDR3 is 13 amino acids long. Trimming left V 2 bases short and J 6 bases short, with 8 bases between. Germline V gives CDR1 PRHDT, CDR2 FYEKMQ (reference sequence). DNA for the CDR3: TGTGCCAGCAGCTTACAGAGGAGTCAGCCCCAGCATTTT. It is translated as CASSLQRSQPQHF.

This sequence joins TRBV7-2 and TRBJ2-1; 12 bases agree with TRBD1. J lost 10 bases, V lost 2 bases, and 9 bases had no gene match. Per the germline V gene, CDR1 is SGHTA and CDR2 is FQGNSA. The CDR3 runs to 16 residues. Here the CDR3 reads CASSLRPGQGAGEQFF. The CDR3 coding sequence is TGTGCCAGCAGCTTACGCCCGGGACAGGGGGCTGGGGAGCAGTTCTTC. Full variable domain (remainder filled in from reference TRBV7-2 and TRBJ2-1): GAGVSQSPSNKVTEKGKDVELRCDPISGHTALYWYRQSLGQGLEFLIYFQGNSAPDKSGLPSDRFSAERTGGSVSTLTIQRTQQEDSAVYLCASSLRPGQGAGEQFFGPGTRLTVL.

This clonotype turned up a few times. The chain has TRBV11-2 and TRBJ2-3, with TRBD2 matching 10 bases. Germline values: CDR1 SGHAT, CDR2 FQNNGV. The CDR3 has 15 amino acids. V lost 1 base, J lost 5 bases, and 3 bases stayed unmatched. CDR3 residues: CASSLVAGGIDTQYF. CDR3 coding DNA: TGTGCCAGCAGCTTAGTAGCGGGGGGCATAGATACGCAGTATTTT.

The J gene is TRBJ1-2, the V gene TRBV10-3; maybe TRBD1 (5 bases). This CDR3 has 11 amino acids. Between the trimmed V and J ends, which lost 9 bases and 5 bases, there was a span of 10 bases. The germline V gene encodes CDR1 ENHRY and CDR2 SYGVKD. In DNA form, the CDR3 reads TGTGCCATAGGGACGGATTATGGCTACACCTTC. Its translation: CAIGTDYGYTF.

This clonotype was detected a few times. The chain combines TRBV7-9 with TRBJ1-4; D perhaps matches TRBD1 (6 bases). V was shortened by 4 bases and J by 4 bases, with 13 bases between the two germline ends. CDR1 is SEHNR, CDR2 FQNEAQ, per germline (reference sequence). The CDR3 is 15 residues long. The CDR3 DNA reads TGTGCCAGCAGCTCAATCGGACAGTTTAATGAAAAACTGTTTTTT. Translating it yields CASSSIGQFNEKLFF.

This rearrangement joins TRBV14 to TRBJ2-1; TRBD1 is a possible D gene (6 bases). The CDR3 consists of 16 residues. CDR1 and CDR2 from the germline V gene are SGHDN and FVKESK. Trimming pared 1 base from V and 9 bases from J, leaving 19 bases between. The DNA of the CDR3 is TGTGCCAGCAGCCAAGCCTGGGGGACACCTGGGGCTGAGCAGTTCTTC. It yields the protein CASSQAWGTPGAEQFF.

CDR3: CASFGEYPGLQIYEQYF. The CDR3 DNA sequence: TGTGCCAGCTTTGGAGAGTATCCAGGACTACAGATTTACGAGCAGTACTTC. This chain connects TRBV6-1 to TRBJ2-7; TRBD2 might be the D (6 bases). The length of the CDR3 is 17 residues. Trimming cost V 8 bases and J 4 bases, with 27 bases left between them. Germline V gene data show CDR1 as MNHNS and CDR2 as SASEGT.